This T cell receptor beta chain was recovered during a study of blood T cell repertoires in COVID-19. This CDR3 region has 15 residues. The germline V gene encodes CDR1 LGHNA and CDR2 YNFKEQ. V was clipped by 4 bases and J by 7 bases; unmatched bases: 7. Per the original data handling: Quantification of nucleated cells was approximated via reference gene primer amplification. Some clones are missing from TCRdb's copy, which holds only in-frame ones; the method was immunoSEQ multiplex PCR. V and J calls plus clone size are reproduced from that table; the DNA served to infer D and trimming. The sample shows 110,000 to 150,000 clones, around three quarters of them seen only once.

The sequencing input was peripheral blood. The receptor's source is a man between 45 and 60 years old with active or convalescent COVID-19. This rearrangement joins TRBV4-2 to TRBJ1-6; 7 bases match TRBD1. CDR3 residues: CASSPFTGENSPLHF. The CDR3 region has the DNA TGTGCCAGCAGCCCCTTCACAGGGGAGAATTCACCCCTCCACTTT.